A single sample gave rise to the 30 T cell receptor beta chains below, sequenced in a study of T cell changes during pregnancy in multiple sclerosis. Produced via immunoSEQ multiplex PCR; TCRdb's table is partial and in-frame only. Altogether tens of thousands of clones are present, more than 75% being singletons, with the ten largest covering 1% to 1.5%. Source: peripheral blood, taken in the second trimester of pregnancy. All receptors come from a female donor with multiple sclerosis, enrolled in a pregnancy study.

The chain recombines TRBV6-6 with TRBJ2-5; 8 bases line up with TRBD1. CDR3 length: 15 residues. Germline CDR1 MNHNY, CDR2 SVGAGI (reference sequence). Trimming cost V 5 bases and J 6 bases; bases outside gene matches: 11. CDR3 residues: CASSLKRQGPKTQYF. The CDR3 bases are TGTGCCAGCAGTCTCAAAAGACAGGGGCCGAAGACCCAGTACTTC.

This chain's CDR3 is CASTLFPSWGKAFF. CDR3 nucleotides: TGTGCCAGCACTTTATTCCCCAGTTGGGGCAAAGCTTTCTTT. The genes are TRBV19 and TRBJ1-1, with D perhaps TRBD1 (5 bases). There are 14 residues in the CDR3. CDR1 LNHDA and CDR2 SQIVND come from the germline V gene (reference sequence). Trimming shortened V by 9 bases and J by 9 bases, and 23 bases separated the two germline ends.

The V and J genes are TRBV7-2 and TRBJ1-6; TRBD1 agrees at 8 bases. This CDR3 comprises 13 residues. Germline values: CDR1 SGHTA, CDR2 FQGNSA. V was pared by 3 bases and J by 12 bases, with 4 bases of the junction left unmatched. Here the CDR3 DNA reads TGTGCCAGCAGCTTCGGACAGGGTGAACCCCTCCACTTT. This translates into CASSFGQGEPLHF.

This clone showed up just once. The CDR3 coding sequence is TGTGCCAGTAGTATAAGTCAAGGGGCGAACTATGGCTACACCTTC. Protein sequence: CASSISQGANYGYTF. The chain couples TRBV19 to TRBJ1-2, with TRBD1 as a possible D gene (5 bases). CDR1 and CDR2 (germline): LNHDA, SQIVND (reference sequence). CDR3 length: 15 amino acids. V was shortened by 2 bases and J by 2 bases, with 12 bases between the two germline ends.

V usage is TRBV6-8 and J usage is TRBJ1-2; D possibly corresponds to TRBD1 (6 bases). The CDR3 runs 14 residues. V was clipped by 2 bases and J by 6 bases, with 13 bases between them. CDR1 and CDR2 from the germline V gene are MNHGY and SAAAGT. Here the CDR3 reads CASSYPQGSHGYTF. The CDR3 bases are TGTGCCAGCAGTTACCCACAGGGCTCCCATGGCTACACCTTC.

This chain connects TRBV9 to TRBJ2-3; unclear D gene. Trimming took off 0 bases at V and 6 bases at J, with 11 bases between the two ends. CDR3 length: 14 amino acids. Looked up from germline, CDR1 is SGDLS and CDR2 is YYNGEE. The CDR3 nucleotides are TGTGCCAGCAGCGTAGTAGACTTTTCCGATACGCAGTATTTT. It codes for CASSVVDFSDTQYF. Complete variable domain (other parts from reference TRBV9 and TRBJ2-3): DSGVTQTPKHLITATGQRVTLRCSPRSGDLSVYWYQQSLDQGLQFLIQYYNGEERAKGNILERFSAQQFPDLHSELNLSSLELGDSALYFCASSVVDFSDTQYFGPGTRLTVL.

V usage is TRBV7-6 and J usage is TRBJ2-2, with 8 positions matching TRBD2. J gave up 8 bases and V 3 bases, and 8 bases lay outside the gene matches. The CDR3 totals 15 residues. Germline V lookup: CDR1 SGHVS, CDR2 FNYEAQ. The CDR3, as DNA: TGTGCCAGCAGCTTCGCGGGGGGAGGCTCGGGGGAGCTGTTTTTT. It yields the protein CASSFAGGGSGELFF.

The CDR3 sequence is CASSQEDSSYNSPLHF. CDR3 nucleotide sequence: TGCGCCAGCAGCCAAGAGGACAGCTCCTATAATTCACCCCTCCACTTT. The V gene is TRBV4-3, the J gene TRBJ1-6, with a possible D match to TRBD1 (6 bases). The length of the CDR3 is 16 residues. V gave up 0 bases and J gave up 0 bases, with 6 bases separating them. Germline V gives CDR1 LGHNA, CDR2 YSLEER.

The chain uses TRBV28 and TRBJ2-5; no clear D. This CDR3 contains 12 residues. Trimming removed 2 bases at V and 5 bases at J, with 6 bases between. Germline CDR1 reads MDHEN; CDR2 reads SYDVKM. CDR3 sequence reads: CASSLARETQYF. CDR3 in DNA: TGTGCCAGCAGTTTAGCCCGGGAGACCCAGTACTTC.

The V call is TRBV18, the J call TRBJ1-2, with TRBD1 matching 8 bases. The CDR3 has 18 residues. Unmatched junction bases numbered 16, after V lost 5 bases and J lost 2 bases. The germline V gene encodes CDR1 KGHSH and CDR2 LQKENI. The CDR3 reads CASSFTGTGDYWNYGYTF. DNA of the CDR3: TGTGCCAGCTCATTTACCGGGACAGGAGATTATTGGAACTATGGCTACACCTTC.

J is TRBJ2-1 and V is TRBV6-6, with 8 bases matching TRBD2. The CDR3 length is 15 residues. J was trimmed by 5 bases and V by 5 bases; bases with no gene match: 8. Germline assignment: CDR1 MNHNY and CDR2 SVGAGI (reference sequence). CDR3 nucleotide sequence: TGTGCCAGCAGTCATAGCGGGGCAGCAAACAATGAGCAGTTCTTC. Encoded protein: CASSHSGAANNEQFF.

V usage is TRBV30 and J usage is TRBJ1-1; the D is unclear. Per the germline V gene, CDR1 is GTSNPN and CDR2 is SVGIG (reference sequence). This CDR3 spans 13 amino acids. Trimming left V 2 bases short and J 10 bases short, with 17 bases between. The CDR3 loop is CAWSFLPTILAFF. The DNA for the CDR3 is TGTGCCTGGAGTTTTTTACCTACTATTTTAGCTTTCTTT.

The chain uses TRBV6-5 and TRBJ2-6; the D is unclear. V lost 7 bases, J lost 1 base, and 11 bases lay in between. The CDR3 is 15 amino acids. CDR1 is MNHEY and CDR2 is SVGAGI in the germline V gene. The CDR3, as DNA: TGTGCCAGCACCCAGGTAGTTTCTGGGGCCAACGTCCTGACTTTC. Encoded protein: CASTQVVSGANVLTF.

The chain joins TRBV7-2 to TRBJ1-4; TRBD1 aligns across 8 bases. V lost 3 bases and J lost 10; bases outside the gene matches: 16. Looked up from germline, CDR1 is SGHTA and CDR2 is FQGNSA. The CDR3 consists of 17 residues. CDR3 bases: TGTGCCAGCAGCTTGCTTGATTGGACAGGGTGGGGTGGAAAACTGTTTTTT. Translating it yields CASSLLDWTGWGGKLFF.

The chain uses TRBV6-4 and TRBJ2-1; D might be TRBD2 (5 bases). From germline, CDR1 is MRHNA and CDR2 SNTAGT. This CDR3 comprises 15 residues. Trimming pared 0 bases from V and 5 bases from J, leaving 11 bases between. CDR3 protein: CASSDSRRQNNEQFF. The CDR3 DNA follows: TGTGCCAGCAGTGACTCAAGGAGGCAGAACAATGAGCAGTTCTTC.

This chain joins TRBV28 and TRBJ1-2, with a tentative D call TRBD1 (5 bases). Germline V gene lookup returns CDR1 MDHEN and CDR2 SYDVKM. The CDR3 extends over 13 amino acids. V was clipped by 2 bases and J by 8 bases, with 12 bases between them. The CDR3 bases are TGTGCCAGCAGTTTAGGGGACTGGAAAGGCTACACCTTC. It specifies CASSLGDWKGYTF.

The V call is TRBV4-3, the J call TRBJ1-2; a possible D gene is TRBD1 (5 bases). Germline-derived CDR1 and CDR2 are LGHNA and YSLEER. The CDR3 length is 15 residues. Trimming removed 1 base from V and 4 bases from J, with 13 bases in between. In DNA form, the CDR3 reads TGCGCCAGCAGCCAAGGTGACAGTTCCTTCTATGGCTACACCTTC. It translates to CASSQGDSSFYGYTF.

CDR3 region: CASSLERRIIYGYTF. The CDR3 coding sequence is TGTGCCAGCAGCTTAGAGAGGCGTATCATCTATGGCTACACCTTC. V gene TRBV11-2 combines with J gene TRBJ1-2; no clear D gene. With 0 bases removed from V and 4 bases from J, the gap between germline ends came to 12 bases. Per the germline V gene, CDR1 is SGHAT and CDR2 is FQNNGV. The CDR3 has 15 residues.

The CDR3 DNA sequence: TGTGCCAGCAGCGCGGCGGGCAATCAGCCCCAGCATTTT. Translated, it gives CASSAAGNQPQHF. The J gene is TRBJ1-5, the V gene TRBV7-9; no reliable D call. In germline, CDR1 is SEHNR, CDR2 FQNEAQ (reference sequence). The CDR3 runs to 13 residues. V was trimmed by 5 bases and J by 2 bases, leaving 7 bases between them.

The V and J genes are TRBV5-1 and TRBJ1-1; TRBD1 might be the D (6 bases). The CDR3 consists of 14 residues. Trimming removed 3 bases from V and 4 bases from J, with 13 bases in between. CDR1 and CDR2 (germline): SGHRS, YFSETQ. CDR3 coding DNA: TGCGCCAGCAGCTCGCCAGGGGCTGGCACTGAAGCTTTCTTT. This codes for CASSSPGAGTEAFF.

The chain has TRBV5-1 and TRBJ2-2; 9 bases fit TRBD2. Germline CDR1 is SGHRS and CDR2 is YFSETQ. Trimming cost V 2 bases and J 0 bases; bases outside gene matches: 11. The CDR3 is 19 amino acids. CDR3 sequence reads: CASSLTWASGVANTGELFF. The CDR3 region has the DNA TGCGCCAGCAGCTTAACATGGGCTAGCGGGGTCGCGAACACCGGGGAGCTGTTTTTT.

The CDR3 bases are TGTGCCAGCAGTTACGGGAGGCGGGGGTACGAGCAGTACTTC. Amino acids: CASSYGRRGYEQYF. This rearrangement joins TRBV6-5 to TRBJ2-7, with TRBD2 matching over 7 bases. This CDR3 comprises 14 residues. The germline CDR1 and CDR2 sequences are MNHEY and SVGAGI. Trimming removed 2 bases from V and 4 bases from J; junction bases left unmatched: 5.

The rearrangement uses TRBV19 and TRBJ1-5, with a tentative D call TRBD1 (6 bases). Germline V CDR1 and CDR2: LNHDA, SQIVND (reference sequence). The ends were cut back, 6 bases at V and 0 bases at J, with 12 bases in the middle. The CDR3 is 15 amino acids. The CDR3 region is CASRGAAFSNQPQHF. In DNA, the CDR3 is TGTGCCAGTAGGGGGGCCGCCTTTAGCAATCAGCCCCAGCATTTT.

The rearrangement uses TRBV6-6 and TRBJ1-2; no firm D call. CDR3 length: 13 residues. V was shortened by 6 bases and J by 4 bases, with 12 bases between the two germline ends. Germline V gives CDR1 MNHNY, CDR2 SVGAGI (reference sequence). The DNA for the CDR3 is TGTGCCAGCAGCCCCTCGGGGAGCTATGGCTACACCTTC. It translates to CASSPSGSYGYTF.

The chain carries TRBV27 and TRBJ2-6; 8 bases fit TRBD2. Per germline, CDR1 MNHEY and CDR2 SMNVEV (reference sequence). The CDR3 covers 18 residues. Losses at the gene ends were 5 bases for V and 3 bases for J; bases not matched to a gene: 12. Here the CDR3 DNA reads TGTGCCAGCAGTCCCGCCGGCGGGGGGCGACTTGGGGCCAACGTCCTGACTTTC. Translated: CASSPAGGGRLGANVLTF. Supplemented by reference TRBV27 and TRBJ2-6, the full variable domain reads EAQVTQNPRYLITVTGKKLTVTCSQNMNHEYMSWYRQDPGLGLRQIYYSMNVEVTDKGDVPEGYKVSRKEKRNFPLILESPSPNQTSLYFCASSPAGGGRLGANVLTFGAGSRLTVL.

The chain recombines TRBV7-2 with TRBJ2-1; no firm D call. The CDR3 extends over 11 amino acids. Germline V lookup: CDR1 SGHTA, CDR2 FQGNSA. Trimming removed 10 bases from V and 9 bases from J, with 13 bases in between. The CDR3 sequence is CATTESGEQFF. The CDR3 DNA is TGTGCCACCACCGAATCAGGTGAGCAGTTCTTC.

V is TRBV7-8 and J is TRBJ2-3, with 8 bases matching TRBD2. Germline V gene sequence: CDR1 SGHVS, CDR2 FQNEAQ. This CDR3 has 16 residues. V lost 6 bases, J lost 4 bases, and 12 bases stayed unmatched. CDR3 residues: CASSSFAGGAPDTQYF. The CDR3 coding sequence is TGTGCCAGCAGTTCCTTTGCCGGGGGGGCACCAGATACGCAGTATTTT. The variable domain in full, completed from reference TRBV7-8 and TRBJ2-3, reads GAGVSQSPRYKVAKRGQDVALRCDPISGHVSLFWYQQALGQGPEFLTYFQNEAQLDKSGLPSDRFFAERPEGSVSTLKIQRTQQEDSAVYLCASSSFAGGAPDTQYFGPGTRLTVL.

The chain joins TRBV11-2 to TRBJ1-1, with a tentative D call TRBD1 (5 bases). V lost 5 bases and J 5 bases, leaving 15 bases between the germline ends. Germline CDR1 reads SGHAT; CDR2 reads FQNNGV. This CDR3 has 14 amino acids. CDR3 in DNA: TGTGCCAGCAGCGCCCCGGCCCGGGGGACTGAAGCTTTCTTT. Protein: CASSAPARGTEAFF. Supplemented by reference TRBV11-2 and TRBJ1-1, the full variable domain reads EAGVAQSPRYKIIEKRQSVAFWCNPISGHATLYWYQQILGQGPKLLIQFQNNGVVDDSQLPKDRFSAERLKGVDSTLKIQPAKLEDSAVYLCASSAPARGTEAFFGQGTRLTVV.

This clone has only one observation. The V gene is TRBV30, the J gene TRBJ2-7; D may be TRBD1 (6 bases). V lost 0 bases, J lost 4 bases, and 10 bases lay in between. Germline CDR1 GTSNPN, CDR2 SVGIG (reference sequence). The CDR3 sequence is 13 residues long. CDR3 bases: TGTGCCTGGAGTGTGGGCAGGGGTTACGAGCAGTACTTC. Its translation: CAWSVGRGYEQYF.

The J gene is TRBJ1-2, the V gene TRBV5-1, with D hard to call. The CDR3 is 12 residues long. Germline values: CDR1 SGHRS, CDR2 YFSETQ. The V end lost 5 bases, the J end lost 4 bases, and 9 bases lay between the germline ends. CDR3 DNA: TGCGCCAGCAGTGACGACTTCTATGGCTACACCTTC. The encoded protein is CASSDDFYGYTF.